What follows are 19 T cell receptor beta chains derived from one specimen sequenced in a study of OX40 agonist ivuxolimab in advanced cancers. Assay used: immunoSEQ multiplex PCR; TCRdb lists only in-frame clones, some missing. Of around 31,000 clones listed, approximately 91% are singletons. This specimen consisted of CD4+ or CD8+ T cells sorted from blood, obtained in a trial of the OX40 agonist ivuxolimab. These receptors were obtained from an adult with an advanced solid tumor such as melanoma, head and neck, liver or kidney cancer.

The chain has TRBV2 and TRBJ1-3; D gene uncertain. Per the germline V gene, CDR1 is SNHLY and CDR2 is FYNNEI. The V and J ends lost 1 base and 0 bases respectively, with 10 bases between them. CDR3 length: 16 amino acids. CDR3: CASSEGSRSSGNTIYF. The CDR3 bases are TGTGCCAGCAGTGAAGGGTCACGGTCCTCTGGAAACACCATATATTTT. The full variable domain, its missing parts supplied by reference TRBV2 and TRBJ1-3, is EPEVTQTPSHQVTQMGQEVILRCVPISNHLYFYWYRQILGQKVEFLVSFYNNEISEKSEIFDDQFSVERPDGSNFTLKIRSTKLEDSAMYFCASSEGSRSSGNTIYFGEGSWLTVV.

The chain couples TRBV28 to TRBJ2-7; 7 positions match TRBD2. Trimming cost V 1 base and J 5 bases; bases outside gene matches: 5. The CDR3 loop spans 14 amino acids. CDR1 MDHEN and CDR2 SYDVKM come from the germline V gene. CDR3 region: CASSLSGGKNEQYF. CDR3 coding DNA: TGTGCCAGCAGTTTATCGGGGGGTAAGAACGAGCAGTACTTC.

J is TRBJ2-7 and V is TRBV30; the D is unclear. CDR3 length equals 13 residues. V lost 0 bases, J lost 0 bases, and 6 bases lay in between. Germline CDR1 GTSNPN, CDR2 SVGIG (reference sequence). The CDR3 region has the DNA TGTGCCTGGAGTGTGGGCAACTCCTACGAGCAGTACTTC. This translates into CAWSVGNSYEQYF.

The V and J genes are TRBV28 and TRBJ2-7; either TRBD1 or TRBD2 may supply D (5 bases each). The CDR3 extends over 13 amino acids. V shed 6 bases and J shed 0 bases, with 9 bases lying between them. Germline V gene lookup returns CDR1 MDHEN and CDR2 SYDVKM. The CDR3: CASRWDGSYEQYF. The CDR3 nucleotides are TGTGCCAGCAGGTGGGACGGCTCCTACGAGCAGTACTTC.

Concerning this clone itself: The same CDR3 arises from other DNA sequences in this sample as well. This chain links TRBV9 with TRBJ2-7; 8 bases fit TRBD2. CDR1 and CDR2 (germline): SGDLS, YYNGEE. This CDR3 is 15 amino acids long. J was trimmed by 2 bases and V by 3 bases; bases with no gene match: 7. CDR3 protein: CASSATGTRAYEQYF. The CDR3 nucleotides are TGTGCCAGCAGCGCCACCGGGACTAGGGCCTACGAGCAGTACTTC.

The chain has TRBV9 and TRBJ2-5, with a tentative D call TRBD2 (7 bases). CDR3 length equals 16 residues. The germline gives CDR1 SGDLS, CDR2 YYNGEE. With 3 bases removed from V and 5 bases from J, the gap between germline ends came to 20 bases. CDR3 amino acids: CASSEGGGPEGETQYF. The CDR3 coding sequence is TGTGCCAGCAGCGAGGGGGGAGGGCCGGAAGGGGAGACCCAGTACTTC.

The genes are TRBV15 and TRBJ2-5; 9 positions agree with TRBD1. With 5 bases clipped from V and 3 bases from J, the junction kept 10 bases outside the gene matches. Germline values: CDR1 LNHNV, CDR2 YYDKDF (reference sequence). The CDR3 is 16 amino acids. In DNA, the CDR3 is TGTGCCACCAGCGCCCACTTCGGGGACAGGGAAGAGACCCAGTACTTC. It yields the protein CATSAHFGDREETQYF.

CDR3 bases: TGTGCCAGCGGAAATCCCGTCTACGAGCAGTACTTC. Encoded protein: CASGNPVYEQYF. The V call is TRBV7-1, the J call TRBJ2-7; D is ambiguous. TRBV7-1 belongs to the ORF category, with a function that is uncertain. The CDR3 length is 12 residues. V dropped 8 bases and J dropped 3 bases, with 11 bases sitting between them.

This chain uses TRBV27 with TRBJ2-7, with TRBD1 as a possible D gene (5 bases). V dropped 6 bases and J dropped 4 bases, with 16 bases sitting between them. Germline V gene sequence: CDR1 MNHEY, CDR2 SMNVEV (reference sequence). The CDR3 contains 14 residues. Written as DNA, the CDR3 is TGTGCCAGCAGCTTCAGGGTACAGTCGTACGAGCAGTACTTC. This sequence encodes CASSFRVQSYEQYF.

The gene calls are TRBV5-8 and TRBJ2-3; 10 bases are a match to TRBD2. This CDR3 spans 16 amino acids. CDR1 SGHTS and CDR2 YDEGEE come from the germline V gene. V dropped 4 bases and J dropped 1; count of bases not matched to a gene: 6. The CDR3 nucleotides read TGTGCCAGCAGCCTAAGGCTAGCGGGAGGCACAGATACGCAGTATTTT. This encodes CASSLRLAGGTDTQYF.

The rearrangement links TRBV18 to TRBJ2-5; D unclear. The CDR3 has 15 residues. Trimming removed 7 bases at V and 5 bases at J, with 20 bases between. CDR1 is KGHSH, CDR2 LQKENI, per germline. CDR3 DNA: TGTGCCAGCTATACTTCGACCCTTTATCAGGAGACCCAGTACTTC. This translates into CASYTSTLYQETQYF.

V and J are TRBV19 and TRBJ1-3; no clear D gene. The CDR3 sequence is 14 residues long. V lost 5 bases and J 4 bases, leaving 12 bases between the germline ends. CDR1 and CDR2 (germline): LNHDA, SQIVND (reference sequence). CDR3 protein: CASSPTTTGNTIYF. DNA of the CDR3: TGTGCCAGTAGTCCCACTACTACAGGAAACACCATATATTTT.

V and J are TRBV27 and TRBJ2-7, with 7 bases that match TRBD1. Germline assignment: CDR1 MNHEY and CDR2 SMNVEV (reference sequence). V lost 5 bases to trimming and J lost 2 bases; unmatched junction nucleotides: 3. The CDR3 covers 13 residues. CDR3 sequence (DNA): TGTGCCAGCAGTCTGGGGACAGCCTACGAGCAGTACTTC. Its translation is CASSLGTAYEQYF.

CDR3 coding DNA: TGCGCCAGCAGCCAAATCCAAGGCTTCTCTGGAAACACCATATATTTT. Protein: CASSQIQGFSGNTIYF. This rearrangement joins TRBV4-3 to TRBJ1-3; D call uncertain. Trimming pared 2 bases from V and 0 bases from J, leaving 11 bases between. Germline lookup yields CDR1 LGHNA and CDR2 YSLEER. This CDR3 is built from 16 residues.

The CDR3 sequence: CASRTGGGLGEQFF. The CDR3 DNA reads as TGTGCCAGTAGGACGGGAGGTGGGTTAGGTGAGCAGTTCTTC. This chain links TRBV19 with TRBJ2-1; 7 bases map to TRBD2. Germline V lookup: CDR1 LNHDA, CDR2 SQIVND (reference sequence). The CDR3 totals 14 residues. After removal of 6 bases from V and 9 bases from J, the junction contained 11 bases not matched to a gene.

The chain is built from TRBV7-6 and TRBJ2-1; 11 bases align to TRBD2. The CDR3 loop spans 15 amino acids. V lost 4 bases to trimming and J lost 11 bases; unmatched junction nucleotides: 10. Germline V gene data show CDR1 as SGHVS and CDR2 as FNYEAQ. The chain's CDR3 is CASSSTSGDLLKQFF. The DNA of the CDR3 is TGTGCCAGCAGCTCGACTAGCGGGGATTTACTTAAGCAGTTCTTC.

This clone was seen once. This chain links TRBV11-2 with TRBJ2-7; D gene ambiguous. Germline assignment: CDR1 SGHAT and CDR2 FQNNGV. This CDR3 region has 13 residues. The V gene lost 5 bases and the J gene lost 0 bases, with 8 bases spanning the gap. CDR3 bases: TGTGCCAGCAGCATAGGACCCTCCTACGAGCAGTACTTC. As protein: CASSIGPSYEQYF.

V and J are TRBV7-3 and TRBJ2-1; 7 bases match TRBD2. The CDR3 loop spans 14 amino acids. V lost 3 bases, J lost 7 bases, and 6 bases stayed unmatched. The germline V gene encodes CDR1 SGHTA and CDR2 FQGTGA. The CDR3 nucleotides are TGTGCCAGCAGCTTTGCCGGGAGGTATAATGAGCAGTTCTTC. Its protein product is CASSFAGRYNEQFF.

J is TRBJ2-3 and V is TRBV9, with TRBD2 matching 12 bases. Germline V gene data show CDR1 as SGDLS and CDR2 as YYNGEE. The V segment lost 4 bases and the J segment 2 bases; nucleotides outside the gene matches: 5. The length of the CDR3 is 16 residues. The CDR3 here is CASSPGLAGTTDTQYF. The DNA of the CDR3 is TGTGCCAGCAGCCCAGGACTAGCGGGGACCACAGATACGCAGTATTTT.